Shown below are 22 T cell receptor beta chains from a single sample sequenced in a study of technical replicates of blood from a handful of donors. TCRdb's copy holds only in-frame clones and misses some; the assay was immunoSEQ multiplex PCR. The data show tens of thousands of clones, approximately 92% seen once. Sample: PBMCs. These receptors came from a human donor in good health. Some clones in this sample may be carry-over from other donors' samples.

This chain uses TRBV28 with TRBJ2-1, with 8 positions matching TRBD2. CDR1 and CDR2 from the germline V gene are MDHEN and SYDVKM. This CDR3 has 17 amino acids. V shed 3 bases, J shed 9 bases, and the junction held 16 bases outside the gene matches. As DNA, the CDR3 is TGTGCCAGCAGTTTTTCGGGAGGGCCGCCCTTAAGCGCTGAGCAGTTCTTC. Residues: CASSFSGGPPLSAEQFF.

The chain combines TRBV4-1 with TRBJ2-5; D may be TRBD2 (5 bases). Germline values: CDR1 MGHRA, CDR2 YSYEKL. Trimming took 6 bases from V and 7 from J, leaving 21 bases between them. The CDR3 has 15 amino acids. CDR3 region: CASRDGDERRGTQYF. CDR3 in DNA: TGCGCCAGCAGAGATGGAGACGAACGACGGGGGACCCAGTACTTC.

The chain links TRBV7-2 to TRBJ2-3; 9 positions agree with TRBD2. With V trimmed by 3 bases and J by 5 bases, 9 bases remained unmatched. Germline V gene data show CDR1 as SGHTA and CDR2 as FQGNSA. CDR3 size: 16 residues. In DNA, the CDR3 is TGTGCCAGCAGCTTTCTGGGCGGGGGGGCCGTAGATACGCAGTATTTT. It yields the protein CASSFLGGGAVDTQYF.

This clone was detected once. The rearrangement links TRBV5-1 to TRBJ1-2; D is uncertain. Trimming shortened V by 1 base and J by 5 bases, and 18 bases separated the two germline ends. Germline V gene lookup returns CDR1 SGHRS and CDR2 YFSETQ. The CDR3 runs 16 residues. The CDR3 reads CASSLFIGGPRYGYTF. The CDR3 DNA reads TGCGCCAGCAGCTTGTTTATCGGAGGGCCCCGGTATGGCTACACCTTC.

V and J are TRBV15 and TRBJ2-7; 7 nucleotides agree with TRBD1. Germline trimming cut 0 bases from V and 0 bases from J; bases unmatched to any gene: 8. CDR3 length: 17 amino acids. Germline V CDR1 and CDR2: LNHNV, YYDKDF (reference sequence). The CDR3 region has the DNA TGTGCCACCAGCAGAGATATGGGTGGGACAGACTCCTACGAGCAGTACTTC. This codes for CATSRDMGGTDSYEQYF.

This chain uses TRBV19 with TRBJ1-2; TRBD1 matches at 8 bases. With 6 bases clipped from V and 2 bases from J, the junction kept 8 bases outside the gene matches. Germline loops: CDR1 LNHDA, CDR2 SQIVND (reference sequence). This CDR3 contains 15 residues. Written as DNA, the CDR3 is TGTGCCAGTAGATCGCCTCGGACAGGGAACTATGGCTACACCTTC. Translation gives CASRSPRTGNYGYTF.

This chain joins TRBV4-1 and TRBJ2-1, with 11 bases aligning to TRBD2. CDR3 length equals 19 residues. Trimming cost V 4 bases and J 0 bases; bases outside gene matches: 11. Germline V gives CDR1 MGHRA, CDR2 YSYEKL. CDR3 protein: CASSPELAGAYSSYNEQFF. The CDR3, as DNA: TGCGCCAGCAGCCCAGAACTAGCGGGGGCTTATAGCTCCTACAATGAGCAGTTCTTC.

For the CDR3, the DNA is TGTGCCAGTAGTATGGGGGGGCTTTCGGACACTGAAGCTTTCTTT. It codes for CASSMGGLSDTEAFF. This sequence joins TRBV19 and TRBJ1-1; possible D gene TRBD1, 6 bases. The V gene's germline CDR1 is LNHDA and CDR2 SQIVND (reference sequence). The CDR3 runs 15 residues. Trimming stripped 3 bases from V and 3 bases from J, with 14 bases between.

The chain recombines TRBV5-1 with TRBJ1-2; D gene unclear. Per germline, CDR1 SGHRS and CDR2 YFSETQ. CDR3 length equals 13 residues. V lost 0 bases, J lost 13 bases, and 16 bases lay in between. The CDR3 protein is CASSLAGVNVITF. The DNA for the CDR3 is TGCGCCAGCAGCTTGGCCGGGGTCAATGTTATCACCTTC.

The chain uses TRBV6-5 and TRBJ2-7; no clear D. Trimming pared 8 bases from V and 5 bases from J, leaving 13 bases between. This CDR3 comprises 12 residues. Germline lookup yields CDR1 MNHEY and CDR2 SVGAGI. Here the CDR3 reads CASQGSADEQYF. The CDR3 DNA reads TGTGCCAGCCAAGGCAGCGCCGACGAGCAGTACTTC.

V gene TRBV6-5 combines with J gene TRBJ1-2; D is perhaps TRBD1 (6 bases). Germline CDR1 reads MNHEY; CDR2 reads SVGAGI. The V gene lost 7 bases and the J gene lost 5 bases, with 14 bases spanning the gap. The CDR3 runs 13 residues. The chain's CDR3 is CASTQRGGYGYTF. CDR3 nucleotides: TGTGCCAGCACCCAAAGGGGGGGATATGGCTACACCTTC.

The chain uses TRBV10-3 and TRBJ2-7; 9 bases match TRBD1. The V gene's germline CDR1 is ENHRY and CDR2 SYGVKD. The CDR3 runs to 14 residues. V was pared by 5 bases and J by 7 bases, with 9 bases of the junction left unmatched. As DNA, the CDR3 is TGTGCCATCAGTCGGACAGGGGAAGTGGGGGAGCAGTACTTC. Translation gives CAISRTGEVGEQYF.

The CDR3 reads CASSVTLRPGLAYNEQFF. The CDR3 nucleotides read TGTGCCAGCAGTGTAACCTTACGACCGGGACTAGCCTACAATGAGCAGTTCTTC. The chain is built from TRBV27 and TRBJ2-1, with 8 nucleotides matching TRBD2. CDR3 length: 18 residues. Germline values: CDR1 MNHEY, CDR2 SMNVEV (reference sequence). With V trimmed by 5 bases and J by 2 bases, 14 bases remained unmatched.

The chain has TRBV7-8 and TRBJ2-5; D gene unclear. V was trimmed by 1 base and J by 3 bases, leaving 3 bases between them. The germline gives CDR1 SGHVS, CDR2 FQNEAQ. CDR3 length equals 12 residues. The CDR3 region has the DNA TGTGCCAGCAGCTTAGGAGAAGAGACCCAGTACTTC. It yields the protein CASSLGEETQYF.

The rearrangement links TRBV2 to TRBJ2-7, with 8 bases that match TRBD1. The CDR3 has 14 amino acids. The trim removed 6 bases at V and 1 base at J, leaving 5 bases unmatched. Germline CDR1 SNHLY, CDR2 FYNNEI. CDR3 loop: CASSPWTGSYEQYF. The CDR3 nucleotides read TGTGCCAGCAGCCCCTGGACAGGGTCCTACGAGCAGTACTTC.

The genes are TRBV27 and TRBJ1-2; D unresolved. The CDR3 runs 13 residues. Germline CDR1 MNHEY, CDR2 SMNVEV (reference sequence). V lost 4 bases and J lost 2, with 8 bases in between. CDR3 nucleotides: TGTGCCAGCAGTTATACTAAGAACTATGGCTACACCTTC. It encodes CASSYTKNYGYTF.

CDR3 amino acids: CASSAPSGTSGRSYEQYF. The CDR3 nucleotides are TGTGCCAGTAGTGCCCCCTCCGGGACTAGCGGGAGGAGCTACGAGCAGTACTTC. This chain joins TRBV19 and TRBJ2-7, with TRBD2 matching over 15 bases. This CDR3 comprises 18 residues. The V gene end was trimmed by 5 bases and the J gene end by 3 bases; junction bases not matched to a gene: 11. The germline CDR1 and CDR2 sequences are LNHDA and SQIVND (reference sequence).

CDR3 bases: TGTGCCAGCAGCTTTGCGAGGCGGGGACCACAAGAGACCCAGTACTTC. It is translated as CASSFARRGPQETQYF. The chain joins TRBV12-1 to TRBJ2-5; TRBD2, the table's D call, was not compared with the DNA. TRBV12-1 is deemed a pseudogene. The CDR3 is made up of 16 amino acids.

The rearrangement uses TRBV10-3 and TRBJ2-3; maybe TRBD2 (6 bases). From germline, CDR1 is ENHRY and CDR2 SYGVKD. The CDR3 covers 13 residues. The germline V and J ends were trimmed by 6 bases and 2 bases, with 9 bases remaining between them. The CDR3 loop reads CAISAGYTDTQYF. In DNA, the CDR3 is TGTGCCATCAGCGCGGGGTACACAGATACGCAGTATTTT.

The chain is built from TRBV18 and TRBJ2-7; 8 positions agree with TRBD2. The CDR3 has 16 residues. V gave up 3 bases and J gave up 1 base; unmatched junction bases: 8. Germline assignment: CDR1 KGHSH and CDR2 LQKENI. CDR3 sequence: CASSPLFSGKSYEQYF. CDR3 nucleotide sequence: TGTGCCAGCTCACCCCTGTTTAGCGGGAAATCCTACGAGCAGTACTTC. Full variable domain (remainder filled in from reference TRBV18 and TRBJ2-7): NAGVMQNPRHLVRRRGQEARLRCSPMKGHSHVYWYRQLPEEGLKFMVYLQKENIIDESGMPKERFSAEFPKEGPSILRIQQVVRGDSAAYFCASSPLFSGKSYEQYFGPGTRLTVT.

J is TRBJ2-3 and V is TRBV4-1, with 14 positions matching TRBD2. The CDR3 spans 18 residues. The V gene end was trimmed by 2 bases and the J gene end by 5 bases; junction bases not matched to a gene: 9. Germline values: CDR1 MGHRA, CDR2 YSYEKL. The DNA for the CDR3 is TGCGCCAGCAGCCAACACAAGACTAGCGGGGGGGCAGAAGATACGCAGTATTTT. Translated, it gives CASSQHKTSGGAEDTQYF.

V is TRBV5-8 and J is TRBJ2-5, with 7 bases aligning to TRBD1. The germline gives CDR1 SGHTS, CDR2 YDEGEE. This CDR3 has 12 residues. V shed 3 bases, J shed 6 bases, and the junction held 2 bases outside the gene matches. CDR3 amino acids: CASSSRGKTQYF. As DNA, the CDR3 is TGTGCCAGCAGCTCCAGGGGGAAGACCCAGTACTTC.